Each of the 15 T cell receptor beta chains below was sequenced from the same sample in a study of blood T cell repertoires in COVID-19 (dated by TCRdb to 2020 to 2022). Libraries were made using the immunoSEQ multiplex PCR assay. TCRdb took over this immuneACCESS table, retaining in-frame rearrangements with V and J assigned. Such tables are incomplete; in checked studies, under half of the missing clones stem from an unresolved V gene, and the remainder is unexplained. Recorded for this sample are more than 110,000 clones; more than 65% of them occurred a single time. The leading ten clones occupy approximately 8% of the sample. Sequenced input: peripheral blood. Receptors originate from a human donor in a cohort sampled during active COVID-19.

This clone was found once. V is TRBV6-5 and J is TRBJ1-1; D might be TRBD1 (6 bases). The CDR3 is 15 residues long. V was cut by 5 bases and J by 4 bases, with 17 bases left in between. Germline loops: CDR1 MNHEY, CDR2 SVGAGI. The CDR3 protein is CASSRAGAPGTEAFF. For the CDR3, the DNA is TGTGCCAGCAGTCGAGCAGGGGCCCCGGGCACTGAAGCTTTCTTT.

This chain joins TRBV28 and TRBJ2-7, with TRBD2 identical over 8 bases. The CDR3 covers 16 residues. Germline loops: CDR1 MDHEN, CDR2 SYDVKM. Trimming cost V 2 bases and J 1 base; bases outside gene matches: 7. CDR3 sequence reads: CASSLHLAGLSYEQYF. The CDR3 nucleotides are TGTGCCAGCAGTTTACATCTAGCGGGCCTTTCCTACGAGCAGTACTTC.

The gene calls are TRBV20-1 and TRBJ2-1, with a possible D match to TRBD2 (6 bases). The CDR3 consists of 10 residues. Germline-derived CDR1 and CDR2 are DFQATT and SNEGSKA (reference sequence). V was pared by 6 bases and J by 8 bases, with 8 bases between. CDR3 protein: CSAGEDEQFF. In DNA, the CDR3 is TGCAGTGCAGGGGAGGATGAGCAGTTCTTC.

The gene calls are TRBV5-1 and TRBJ2-3; TRBD2 agrees at 14 bases. V dropped 3 bases and J dropped 5; count of bases not matched to a gene: 5. The germline CDR1 and CDR2 sequences are SGHRS and YFSETQ. The CDR3 is made up of 16 amino acids. The CDR3, as DNA: TGCGCCAGCAGCTCTGGACTAGCGGGGGGCGGAGATACGCAGTATTTT. Translating it yields CASSSGLAGGGDTQYF.

This rearrangement joins TRBV12-3 or TRBV12-4 to TRBJ1-2; D is unresolved. V shed 6 bases and J shed 3 bases, with 8 bases lying between them. The CDR3 is made up of 12 amino acids. CDR3 sequence (DNA): TGTGCCAGCAGCCCCCGGGACTATGGCTACACCTTC. Translated: CASSPRDYGYTF.

The rearrangement uses TRBV5-4 and TRBJ1-2; a possible D gene is TRBD1 (6 bases). The CDR3 spans 15 residues. The V end was cut by 0 bases, the J end by 4 bases, with 13 bases between. In germline, CDR1 is SGHNT, CDR2 YYREEE (reference sequence). CDR3: CASSLAYGGAYGYTF. CDR3 coding DNA: TGTGCCAGCAGCTTGGCCTATGGGGGCGCCTATGGCTACACCTTC. The full variable domain, with the rest looked up from reference TRBV5-4 and TRBJ1-2, is ETGVTQSPTHLIKTRGQQVTLRCSSQSGHNTVSWYQQALGQGPQFIFQYYREEENGRGNFPPRFSGLQFPNYSSELNVNALELDDSALYLCASSLAYGGAYGYTFGSGTRLTVV.

The V gene is TRBV19, the J gene TRBJ1-6; 7 positions agree with TRBD1. Trimming at V came to 6 bases and at J to 5 bases, leaving 4 bases not matched to a gene. In germline, CDR1 is LNHDA, CDR2 SQIVND (reference sequence). The CDR3 contains 14 residues. The CDR3 reads CASSTGTDNSPLHF. The CDR3 nucleotides read TGTGCCAGTAGCACCGGGACAGATAATTCACCCCTCCACTTT. Complete variable domain (other parts from reference TRBV19 and TRBJ1-6): DGGITQSPKYLFRKEGQNVTLSCEQNLNHDAMYWYRQDPGQGLRLIYYSQIVNDFQKGDIAEGYSVSREKKESFPLTVTSAQKNPTAFYLCASSTGTDNSPLHFGNGTRLTVT.

The chain carries TRBV15 and TRBJ2-1; 11 nucleotides agree with TRBD2. This CDR3 spans 16 amino acids. Germline-derived CDR1 and CDR2 are LNHNV and YYDKDF (reference sequence). The trim removed 1 base at V and 4 bases at J, leaving 3 bases unmatched. CDR3 in amino acids: CATSRVGLAEYNEQFF. The CDR3 DNA reads as TGTGCCACCAGCAGAGTGGGACTAGCGGAATACAATGAGCAGTTCTTC.

This chain joins TRBV6-1 and TRBJ2-1; 9 bases map to TRBD2. The CDR3 runs 17 residues. Germline CDR1 and CDR2: MNHNS and SASEGT. V trimming: 1 base; J trimming: 6 bases; junction bases outside the gene matches: 10. In nucleotides, the CDR3 is TGTGCCAGCAGTGAAGAGAAGGGAGCGGGGGGCGGCAATGAGCAGTTCTTC. Protein: CASSEEKGAGGGNEQFF.

In regard to this clone: The identical CDR3 is also encoded by other nucleotide sequences in the sample. This chain uses TRBV7-9 with TRBJ1-1, with a possible D match to TRBD1 (5 bases). Trimming shortened V by 2 bases and J by 4 bases, and 8 bases separated the two germline ends. The germline V gene has CDR1 SEHNR and CDR2 FQNEAQ (reference sequence). This CDR3 spans 13 amino acids. The CDR3 here is CASSLSGGTEAFF. In nucleotides, the CDR3 is TGTGCCAGCAGCTTAAGCGGGGGCACTGAAGCTTTCTTT.

Here the CDR3 DNA reads TGTGCCAGTAACTCTGGGAGCTCCTATAATTCACCCCTCCACTTT. It encodes CASNSGSSYNSPLHF. The chain recombines TRBV19 with TRBJ1-6; no definite D call. The CDR3 is 15 amino acids. V was cut by 7 bases and J by 0 bases, with 10 bases left in between. Germline V gives CDR1 LNHDA, CDR2 SQIVND (reference sequence).

V and J are TRBV25-1 and TRBJ2-1, with TRBD2 as a possible D gene (6 bases). V lost 4 bases and J lost 6, with 19 bases in between. The CDR3 is made up of 16 amino acids. Germline-derived CDR1 and CDR2 are MGHDK and SYGVNS. The CDR3 region has the DNA TGTGCCAGCAGTGGGACCCGCCGGCGCGGGGTCAATGAGCAGTTCTTC. Residues: CASSGTRRRGVNEQFF.

The rearrangement links TRBV6-5 to TRBJ2-3; D gene unclear. The CDR3 covers 16 residues. V shed 0 bases and J shed 2 bases, with 12 bases lying between them. CDR1 and CDR2 (germline): MNHEY, SVGAGI. The chain's CDR3 is CASSYSSKPYTDTQYF. The CDR3 region has the DNA TGTGCCAGCAGTTACTCGAGTAAGCCGTACACAGATACGCAGTATTTT.

This rearrangement joins TRBV24-1 to TRBJ1-5, with 9 bases matching TRBD1. V shed 4 bases and J 2 bases; nucleotides not matched to a gene: 2. Germline loops: CDR1 KGHDR, CDR2 SFDVKD. The CDR3 covers 15 residues. CDR3 bases: TGTGCCACCAGTGAGACAGGGGGACGCAATCAGCCCCAGCATTTT. Protein: CATSETGGRNQPQHF.

The chain recombines TRBV10-3 with TRBJ2-1; TRBD2 matches 12 bases. This CDR3 has 14 amino acids. CDR1 and CDR2 from the germline V gene are ENHRY and SYGVKD. J lost 7 bases, V lost 6 bases, and 4 bases had no gene match. CDR3 region: CAIRPSGGGNEQFF. In DNA, the CDR3 is TGTGCCATCAGACCTAGCGGGGGGGGAAATGAGCAGTTCTTC.